The 18 T cell receptor beta chains below all came from one sample that was sequenced in a study of blood T cell repertoires in COVID-19. Sequencing was performed with immunoSEQ multiplex PCR; in TCRdb, only in-frame clones are kept and a portion is missing. The sample has about 81,000 clones, roughly 96% seen once. The sequencing input was peripheral blood. The receptor set was obtained from a human donor with active COVID-19. The donor label of this sample is uncertain.

The chain is built from TRBV10-3 and TRBJ1-1; no definite D call. V was cut by 2 bases and J by 0 bases, with 7 bases left in between. CDR1 is ENHRY and CDR2 is SYGVKD in the germline V gene. The CDR3 sequence is 14 residues long. The CDR3 reads CAISEAIMNTEAFF. The CDR3 region has the DNA TGTGCCATCAGTGAGGCGATTATGAACACTGAAGCTTTCTTT.

This rearrangement joins TRBV2 to TRBJ1-5; TRBD1 aligns across 8 bases. This CDR3 has 15 residues. The V segment lost 6 bases and the J segment 6 bases; nucleotides outside the gene matches: 10. Germline assignment: CDR1 SNHLY and CDR2 FYNNEI. CDR3 coding DNA: TGTGCCAGCAGACCCGGGACAGGCCCCTTTCAGCCCCAGCATTTT. Translated, it gives CASRPGTGPFQPQHF. Based on the CDR3 plus reference TRBV2 and TRBJ1-5, the full variable domain is EPEVTQTPSHQVTQMGQEVILRCVPISNHLYFYWYRQILGQKVEFLVSFYNNEISEKSEIFDDQFSVERPDGSNFTLKIRSTKLEDSAMYFCASRPGTGPFQPQHFGDGTRLSIL.

The chain uses TRBV5-1 and TRBJ2-7; 10 bases align to TRBD2. Germline V lookup: CDR1 SGHRS, CDR2 YFSETQ. V shed 0 bases, J shed 9 bases, and the junction held 6 bases outside the gene matches. This CDR3 contains 14 residues. DNA for the CDR3: TGCGCCAGCAGCTTGGTGGCTAGCGGGAGCCGGCAGTACTTC. Translating gives CASSLVASGSRQYF.

The CDR3 DNA follows: TGTGCCAGCAGTTCTCCTTTCGGACTAGCGCGATCCTACGAGCAGTACTTC. It translates to CASSSPFGLARSYEQYF. The chain carries TRBV28 and TRBJ2-7, with TRBD2 matching 9 bases. The J segment lost 1 base and the V segment lost 4 bases, leaving 11 bases of the junction unmatched. CDR1 is MDHEN and CDR2 is SYDVKM in the germline V gene. This CDR3 contains 17 residues.

J is TRBJ2-3 and V is TRBV7-9; 8 bases match TRBD1. Germline assignment: CDR1 SEHNR and CDR2 FQNEAQ (reference sequence). The CDR3 runs to 14 residues. Germline trimming cut 5 bases from V and 2 bases from J; bases unmatched to any gene: 3. CDR3 sequence (DNA): TGTGCCAGCAGCCGGACAGGGCCCACAGATACGCAGTATTTT. Translation gives CASSRTGPTDTQYF. Complete variable domain (other parts from reference TRBV7-9 and TRBJ2-3): DTGVSQNPRHKITKRGQNVTFRCDPISEHNRLYWYRQTLGQGPEFLTYFQNEAQLEKSRLLSDRFSAERPKGSFSTLEIQRTEQGDSAMYLCASSRTGPTDTQYFGPGTRLTVL.

This chain uses TRBV5-6 with TRBJ2-5; unclear D gene. CDR1 is SGHDT and CDR2 is YYEEEE in the germline V gene. Between the trimmed V and J ends, which lost 4 bases and 4 bases, there was a span of 5 bases. The CDR3 is 11 residues long. As DNA, the CDR3 is TGTGCCAGCAGCACGCGAGAGACCCAGTACTTC. It translates to CASSTRETQYF.

The gene calls are TRBV7-2 and TRBJ2-7; 10 bases fit TRBD1. J was trimmed by 2 bases and V by 4 bases; bases with no gene match: 2. Germline CDR1 SGHTA, CDR2 FQGNSA. The CDR3 extends over 14 amino acids. CDR3 protein: CASSSDRGPYEQYF. In DNA form, the CDR3 reads TGTGCCAGCAGCTCCGACAGGGGGCCCTACGAGCAGTACTTC. The whole variable domain, filled in from reference TRBV7-2 and TRBJ2-7, reads GAGVSQSPSNKVTEKGKDVELRCDPISGHTALYWYRQSLGQGLEFLIYFQGNSAPDKSGLPSDRFSAERTGGSVSTLTIQRTQQEDSAVYLCASSSDRGPYEQYFGPGTRLTVT.

The J gene is TRBJ2-3, the V gene TRBV28; TRBD2 matches at 8 bases. V shed 6 bases, J shed 5 bases, and the junction held 13 bases outside the gene matches. This CDR3 comprises 16 residues. The germline CDR1 and CDR2 sequences are MDHEN and SYDVKM. DNA of the CDR3: TGTGCCAGCAGATCCCCGGGAGGGCCAGGGGTAGATACGCAGTATTTT. This encodes CASRSPGGPGVDTQYF.

The chain recombines TRBV5-4 with TRBJ1-2; D not resolved. The CDR3 has 13 amino acids. Per germline, CDR1 SGHNT and CDR2 YYREEE (reference sequence). With 2 bases removed from V and 4 bases from J, the gap between germline ends came to 9 bases. The CDR3 protein is CASSLPGTYGYTF. CDR3 DNA: TGTGCCAGCAGCTTACCGGGAACCTATGGCTACACCTTC.

Details on this clone: This same CDR3 is encoded by further DNA sequences in the sample. V is TRBV10-1 and J is TRBJ2-5; tentative D call: TRBD2 (6 bases). The V end lost 5 bases, the J end lost 1 base, and 8 bases lay between the germline ends. CDR1 is WNHNN and CDR2 is SYGVQD in the germline V gene (reference sequence). The CDR3 length is 13 residues. This chain's CDR3 is CASSPGGQETQYF. In nucleotides, the CDR3 is TGCGCCAGCAGTCCCGGGGGCCAAGAGACCCAGTACTTC.

J is TRBJ2-3 and V is TRBV3-1 (or the pseudogene TRBV3-2); TRBD2 matches 7 bases. CDR3 size: 14 residues. Trimming removed 7 bases from V and 2 bases from J; junction bases left unmatched: 6. Germline lookup yields CDR1 LGHDT and CDR2 YNNKEL (reference sequence). The CDR3 loop is CASNWGRATDTQYF. Written as DNA, the CDR3 is TGTGCCAGCAACTGGGGGAGGGCCACAGATACGCAGTATTTT.

V and J are TRBV28 and TRBJ2-7; weak D call: TRBD2 (6 bases). Germline loops: CDR1 MDHEN, CDR2 SYDVKM. The germline V and J ends were trimmed by 2 bases and 2 bases, with 7 bases remaining between them. The length of the CDR3 is 13 residues. The CDR3 here is CASSLTSPYEQYF. CDR3 sequence (DNA): TGTGCCAGCAGTTTAACTAGCCCCTACGAGCAGTACTTC.

This sequence joins TRBV5-1 and TRBJ2-1, with D perhaps matching TRBD1 (7 bases). Germline assignment: CDR1 SGHRS and CDR2 YFSETQ. Trimming stripped 4 bases from V and 2 bases from J, with 16 bases between. The CDR3 runs to 16 residues. The chain's CDR3 is CASSRGTVQTYNEQFF. In DNA form, the CDR3 reads TGCGCCAGCAGCCGCGGGACAGTTCAGACCTACAATGAGCAGTTCTTC.

The CDR3 bases are TGCGCCAGCAGTCAATCGAGGGACAGTCCAACTGAAGCTTTCTTT. As protein: CASSQSRDSPTEAFF. The chain combines TRBV23-1 with TRBJ1-1; the match to TRBD1 covers 7 bases. TRBV23-1 is an ORF for which the function is uncertain. This CDR3 is built from 15 residues. V lost 0 bases and J lost 5; bases outside the gene matches: 6.

The genes are TRBV18 and TRBJ2-5, with a possible D match to TRBD2 (6 bases). CDR3 length: 14 residues. V lost 2 bases and J lost 5, with 12 bases in between. The germline V gene encodes CDR1 KGHSH and CDR2 LQKENI. The CDR3 DNA reads as TGTGCCAGCTCACCATCGGGGGTTGGGGAGACCCAGTACTTC. It codes for CASSPSGVGETQYF.

The J gene is TRBJ2-5, the V gene TRBV7-9, with D tentatively TRBD1 (6 bases). Germline V gives CDR1 SEHNR, CDR2 FQNEAQ (reference sequence). The CDR3 totals 12 residues. The ends were cut back, 0 bases at V and 10 bases at J, with 9 bases in the middle. The CDR3 loop reads CASSLALQGQYF. The CDR3 nucleotides read TGTGCCAGCAGCTTAGCGCTACAGGGCCAGTACTTC.

CDR3 region: CASSLTATNEKLFF. CDR3 in DNA: TGTGCCAGCAGCTTGACAGCAACTAATGAAAAACTGTTTTTT. The rearrangement uses TRBV6-5 and TRBJ1-4; weak D call: TRBD1 (5 bases). CDR3 size: 14 residues. Germline V gene sequence: CDR1 MNHEY, CDR2 SVGAGI. With 6 bases removed from V and 0 bases from J, the gap between germline ends came to 8 bases.

The chain has TRBV7-9 and TRBJ2-7, with D tentatively TRBD2 (5 bases). V shed 0 bases and J shed 5 bases, with 17 bases lying between them. The CDR3 runs to 16 residues. Germline V gives CDR1 SEHNR, CDR2 FQNEAQ (reference sequence). CDR3 amino acids: CASSLAMGVKSNEQYF. The DNA of the CDR3 is TGTGCCAGCAGCTTAGCGATGGGAGTCAAGAGTAACGAGCAGTACTTC.